The source of this TCR beta chain is a study of blood T cell repertoires in COVID-19. On the study more broadly: The samples span acute and convalescent COVID-19 from the United States, Italy and Spain. T cells, B-cell-depleted T cells, or PBMCs provided the cDNA or gDNA that served as material.

The table came from immunoSEQ multiplex PCR; TCRdb's copy has only in-frame clones and leaves some out. The data contain 95,000 to 150,000 clones, 70% to 90% of them singletons. The CDR3 contains 15 residues. With V trimmed by 3 bases and J by 5 bases, 9 bases remained unmatched. The germline V gene has CDR1 SGHDT and CDR2 YYEEEE. Sample: peripheral blood. The clonotype was recovered from a man in his forties with acute or convalescent COVID-19. The chain links TRBV5-6 to TRBJ2-5, with 8 nucleotides matching TRBD1. CDR3 protein: CASSSDRVRRETQYF. DNA for the CDR3: TGTGCCAGCAGCTCGGACAGGGTGAGAAGGGAGACCCAGTACTTC.